The clone carrying this T cell receptor beta chain came up a few times. Its antigen is not known. Per germline, CDR1 LGHNA and CDR2 YSLEER. V was pared by 1 base and J by 0 bases, with 10 bases between. CDR3 length: 16 amino acids. This specimen belongs to a study of cytomegalovirus exposure and HLA in healthy donors. It was with 60 Vbeta and 13 Jbeta primers that the PCR ran. Sequencing was performed with immunoSEQ multiplex PCR; in TCRdb, only in-frame clones are kept and a portion is missing. The data show approximately 100,000 clones, over 65% seen once. Notes on the study in general: The authors listed approximately 150 TCR beta chains as cytomegalovirus-associated. It was reported in a later analysis that an Asian-associated ancestry cluster showed fewer N-insertions than the approximately 670-donor mean. Rarity characterized most TCR sequences, yet some public TCRs appeared in many donors.

The V and J genes are TRBV4-3 and TRBJ1-5; no definite D call. This receptor was obtained from a man between 60 and 75 years old in good health and CMV-seropositive. Material for sequencing was PBMCs. CDR3 coding DNA: TGCGCCAGCAGCCAAGGAACAGCTTATAGCAATCAGCCCCAGCATTTT. Its protein product is CASSQGTAYSNQPQHF.